This T cell receptor (beta chain) was obtained from a study of blood T cell repertoires in COVID-19. V trimming: 3 bases; J trimming: 3 bases; junction bases outside the gene matches: 6. Germline V lookup: CDR1 MNHEY, CDR2 SMNVEV (reference sequence). The CDR3 runs to 15 residues. Sequencing was performed with immunoSEQ multiplex PCR; in TCRdb, only in-frame clones are kept and a portion is missing. The sample contains some 670,000 clones, approximately 90% of which appear only once. V is TRBV27 and J is TRBJ1-1; 8 bases map to TRBD1. This sequence originates from a woman between 18 and 30 years old with acute or convalescent COVID-19. Sequenced sample: peripheral blood. The CDR3 bases are TGTGCCAGCAGTTTGCGCGGACAGGGCGACACTGAAGCTTTCTTT. It is translated as CASSLRGQGDTEAFF.